The entry below describes one TCR beta chain. Its antigen is unknown. CD8 cells regarded as naive lacked CD45RO, were positively chosen for CCR7, and omitted terminally differentiated effector memory CD45RA+ cells. This sample was taken from a study of shared clonotypes between healthy human individuals. Study context: Ranging from 18 to 49 in age, donors were a couple of women and a few men. General study findings and limits: Clonotype sharing across four donors was observed for around 5.1% of naive CD4 clonotypes. Donors were few, which limited the genetic and exposure-history diversity represented. Rarefaction revealed incomplete sorted-subset sequencing despite large depth.

The CDR3 has 16 residues. Data came from immunoSEQ multiplex PCR; TCRdb stores just in-frame clones and leaves some out. The sample contains about 2.1 million clones, around 93% of which appear only once. This clonotype was obtained from a man between 18 and 35 years old in good health. Some clones in this sample may be carry-over from other donors' samples. The chain recombines TRBV12-2 with TRBJ2-2; the table's D call, TRBD2, was not checked against the DNA. TRBV12-2 is classified as a pseudogene. Material: naive CD8+ T cells from PBMCs. CDR3 in DNA: TGTGCAAGTCGTTACAGGGACTACGCGAACACCGGGGAGCTGTTTTTT. This sequence encodes CASRYRDYANTGELFF.